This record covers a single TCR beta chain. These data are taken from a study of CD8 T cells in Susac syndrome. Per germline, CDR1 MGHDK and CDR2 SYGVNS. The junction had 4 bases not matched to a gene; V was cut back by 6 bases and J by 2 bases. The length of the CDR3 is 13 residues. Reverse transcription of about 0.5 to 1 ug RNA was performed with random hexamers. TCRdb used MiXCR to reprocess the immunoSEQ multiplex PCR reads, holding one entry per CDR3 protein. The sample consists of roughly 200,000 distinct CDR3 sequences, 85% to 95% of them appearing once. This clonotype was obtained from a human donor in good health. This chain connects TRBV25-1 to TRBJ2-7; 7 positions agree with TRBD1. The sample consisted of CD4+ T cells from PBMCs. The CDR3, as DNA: TGTGCCAGCAGGGACAGGACCACCTACGAGCAGTACTTC. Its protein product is CASRDRTTYEQYF.